The T cell receptor beta chain under discussion was sequenced for a study of cytotoxic CD8 clonotypes in ibrutinib-treated CLL. Regarding this clone: No antigen is known for it.

Libraries were prepared by immunoSEQ multiplex PCR; TCRdb keeps only in-frame clonotypes and omits some of them. The sample records 200,000 or so clones, roughly 65% being singletons. Findings and caveats of the study: At progression, clonality fell back toward baseline after rising at ibrutinib response.

Looked up from germline, CDR1 is LNHDA and CDR2 is SQIVND (reference sequence). Trimming cost V 7 bases and J 0 bases, with 18 bases left between them. CDR3 size: 16 residues. The receptor comes from a human donor with chronic lymphocytic leukemia. The sample was PBMCs, taken after 12 months of ibrutinib treatment. The chain recombines TRBV19 with TRBJ1-1, with D unclear. The CDR3 region is CASTSPPGGMNTEAFF. The CDR3 DNA follows: TGTGCCAGTACCTCTCCTCCGGGAGGCATGAACACTGAAGCTTTCTTT.